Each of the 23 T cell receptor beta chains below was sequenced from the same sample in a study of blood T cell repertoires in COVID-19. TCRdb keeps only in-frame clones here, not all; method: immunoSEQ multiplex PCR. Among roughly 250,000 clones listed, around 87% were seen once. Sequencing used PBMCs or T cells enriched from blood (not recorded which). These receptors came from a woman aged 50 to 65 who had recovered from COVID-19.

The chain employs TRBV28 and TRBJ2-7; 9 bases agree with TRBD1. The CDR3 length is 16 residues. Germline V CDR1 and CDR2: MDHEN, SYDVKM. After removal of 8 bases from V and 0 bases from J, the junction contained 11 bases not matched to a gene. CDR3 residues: CASVEGGDRDSYEQYF. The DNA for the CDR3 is TGTGCCAGCGTTGAAGGCGGGGACAGGGACTCCTACGAGCAGTACTTC.

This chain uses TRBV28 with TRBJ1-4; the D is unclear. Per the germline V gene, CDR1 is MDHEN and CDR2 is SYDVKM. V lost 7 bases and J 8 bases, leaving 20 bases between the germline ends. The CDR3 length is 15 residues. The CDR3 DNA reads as TGTGCCAGCACCCCCTCGGGAGGAATGGGGGAAAAACTGTTTTTT. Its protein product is CASTPSGGMGEKLFF.

The CDR3 DNA sequence: TGTGCCAGCAGCTTGGCCGCTCGGACAGGGAACAATGAGCAGTTCTTC. Its protein product is CASSLAARTGNNEQFF. This chain connects TRBV5-4 to TRBJ2-1; TRBD1 aligns across 8 bases. With 0 bases clipped from V and 5 bases from J, the junction kept 7 bases outside the gene matches. The CDR3 is made up of 16 amino acids. Germline CDR1 reads SGHNT; CDR2 reads YYREEE (reference sequence).

This CDR3 is CAWSIGIEQFF. Written as DNA, the CDR3 is TGTGCCTGGAGTATTGGCATTGAGCAGTTCTTC. The chain joins TRBV30 to TRBJ2-1, with no clear D. The CDR3 has 11 residues. Trimming removed 2 bases at V and 9 bases at J, with 8 bases between. Looked up from germline, CDR1 is GTSNPN and CDR2 is SVGIG (reference sequence).

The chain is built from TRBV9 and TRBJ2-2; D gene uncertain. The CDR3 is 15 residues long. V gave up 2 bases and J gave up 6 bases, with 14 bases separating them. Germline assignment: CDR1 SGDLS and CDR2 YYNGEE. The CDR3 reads CASSVDPIEAGELFF. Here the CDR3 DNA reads TGTGCCAGCAGCGTGGATCCGATCGAGGCCGGGGAGCTGTTTTTT.

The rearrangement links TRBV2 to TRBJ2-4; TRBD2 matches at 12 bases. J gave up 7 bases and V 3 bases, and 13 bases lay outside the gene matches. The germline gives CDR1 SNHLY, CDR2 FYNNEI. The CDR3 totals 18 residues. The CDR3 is CASSDPRLAGVKGNIQYF. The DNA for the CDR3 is TGTGCCAGCAGTGATCCCCGACTAGCGGGAGTGAAGGGGAACATTCAGTACTTC.

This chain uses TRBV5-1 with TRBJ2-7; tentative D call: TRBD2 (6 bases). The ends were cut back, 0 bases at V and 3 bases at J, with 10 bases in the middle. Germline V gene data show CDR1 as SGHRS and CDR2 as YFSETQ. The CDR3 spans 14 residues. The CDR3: CASSLASGSYEQYF. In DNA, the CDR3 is TGCGCCAGCAGCTTGGCCTCCGGGAGCTACGAGCAGTACTTC.

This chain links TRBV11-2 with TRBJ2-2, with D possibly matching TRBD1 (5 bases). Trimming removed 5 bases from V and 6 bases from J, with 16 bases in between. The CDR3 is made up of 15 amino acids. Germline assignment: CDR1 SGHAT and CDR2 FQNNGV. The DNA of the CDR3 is TGTGCCAGCAGCACAGACGACAGCCTCCCCGGGGAGCTGTTTTTT. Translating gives CASSTDDSLPGELFF. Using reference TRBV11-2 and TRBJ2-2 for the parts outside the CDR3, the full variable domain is EAGVAQSPRYKIIEKRQSVAFWCNPISGHATLYWYQQILGQGPKLLIQFQNNGVVDDSQLPKDRFSAERLKGVDSTLKIQPAKLEDSAVYLCASSTDDSLPGELFFGEGSRLTVL.

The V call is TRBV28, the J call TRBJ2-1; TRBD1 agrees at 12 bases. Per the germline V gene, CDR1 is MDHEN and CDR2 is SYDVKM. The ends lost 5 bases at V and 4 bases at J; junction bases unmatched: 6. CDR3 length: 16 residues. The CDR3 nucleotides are TGTGCCAGCAGTCGGCGGGGACAGGGGGCATACAATGAGCAGTTCTTC. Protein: CASSRRGQGAYNEQFF.

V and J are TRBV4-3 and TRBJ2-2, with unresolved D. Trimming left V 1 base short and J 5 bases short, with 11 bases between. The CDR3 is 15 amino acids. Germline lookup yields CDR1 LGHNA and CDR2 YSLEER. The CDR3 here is CASSQGPLETGELFF. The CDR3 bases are TGCGCCAGCAGCCAAGGACCACTGGAGACCGGGGAGCTGTTTTTT.

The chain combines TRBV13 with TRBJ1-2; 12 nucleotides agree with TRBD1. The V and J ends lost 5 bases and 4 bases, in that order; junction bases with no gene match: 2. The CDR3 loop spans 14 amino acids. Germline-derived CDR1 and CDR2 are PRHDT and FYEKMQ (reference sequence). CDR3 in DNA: TGTGCCAGCAGCAGGGGACAGGGGGCCTATGGCTACACCTTC. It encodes CASSRGQGAYGYTF.

The CDR3 region has the DNA TGTGCCAGCTCACCCCGGGACTTAGGAGGAAACACCATATATTTT. It translates to CASSPRDLGGNTIYF. The V and J genes are TRBV18 and TRBJ1-3; D perhaps matches TRBD1 (5 bases). Germline CDR1 KGHSH, CDR2 LQKENI. This CDR3 has 15 residues. V was shortened by 3 bases and J by 4 bases, with 13 bases between the two germline ends.

The CDR3 protein is CASSESEREGRDCTDTQYF. CDR3 in DNA: TGCGCCAGCAGTGAGTCGGAGCGGGAGGGGAGGGACTGCACAGATACGCAGTATTTT. This chain connects TRBV10-1 to TRBJ2-3; 10 bases match TRBD2. The trim removed 0 bases at V and 1 base at J, leaving 10 bases unmatched. Germline CDR1 reads WNHNN; CDR2 reads SYGVQD (reference sequence). CDR3 length equals 19 residues.

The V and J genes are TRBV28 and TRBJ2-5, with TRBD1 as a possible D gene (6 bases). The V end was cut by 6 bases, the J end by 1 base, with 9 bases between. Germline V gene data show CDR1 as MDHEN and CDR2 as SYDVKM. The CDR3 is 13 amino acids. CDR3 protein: CASRGQIQETQYF. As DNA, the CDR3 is TGTGCCAGCAGAGGACAGATCCAAGAGACCCAGTACTTC.

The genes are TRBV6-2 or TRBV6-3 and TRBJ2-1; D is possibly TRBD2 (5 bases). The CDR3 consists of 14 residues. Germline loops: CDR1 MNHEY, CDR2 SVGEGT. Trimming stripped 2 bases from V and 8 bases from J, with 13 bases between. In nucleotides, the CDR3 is TGTGCCAGCAGTTACGGAGGTGAGAGCGATGAGCAGTTCTTC. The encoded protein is CASSYGGESDEQFF.

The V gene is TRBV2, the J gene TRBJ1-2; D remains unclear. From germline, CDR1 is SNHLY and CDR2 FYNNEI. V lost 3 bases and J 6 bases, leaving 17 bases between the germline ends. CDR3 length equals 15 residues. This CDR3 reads CASSDVAGALHGYTF. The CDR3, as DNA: TGTGCCAGCAGTGATGTTGCGGGCGCACTCCATGGCTACACCTTC.

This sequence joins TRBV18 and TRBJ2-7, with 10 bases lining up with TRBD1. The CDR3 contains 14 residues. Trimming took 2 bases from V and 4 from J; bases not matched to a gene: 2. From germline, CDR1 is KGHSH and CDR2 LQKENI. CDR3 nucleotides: TGTGCCAGCTCACCAAGGACAGGGGGTTACGAGCAGTACTTC. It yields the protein CASSPRTGGYEQYF.

CDR3 in DNA: TGTGCCAGCTCACCCCCGGAGGCGTCCTGGGGAGAAAAACTGTTTTTT. It specifies CASSPPEASWGEKLFF. The J gene is TRBJ1-4, the V gene TRBV18; D gene unclear. Trimming took off 3 bases at V and 8 bases at J, with 19 bases between the two ends. This CDR3 contains 16 residues. Germline CDR1 KGHSH, CDR2 LQKENI.

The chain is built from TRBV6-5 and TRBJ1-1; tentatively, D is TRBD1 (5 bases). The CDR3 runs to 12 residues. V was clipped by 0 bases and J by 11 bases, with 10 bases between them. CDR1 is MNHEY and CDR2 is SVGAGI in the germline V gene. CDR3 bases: TGTGCCAGCAGTTACTCAGGGAGGGACGCTTTCTTT. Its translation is CASSYSGRDAFF.

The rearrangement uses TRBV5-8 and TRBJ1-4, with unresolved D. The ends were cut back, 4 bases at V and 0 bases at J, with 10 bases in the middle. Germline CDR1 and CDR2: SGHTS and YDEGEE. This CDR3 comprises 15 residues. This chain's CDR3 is CASSDSRATNEKLFF. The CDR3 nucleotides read TGTGCCAGCAGCGACTCCAGAGCAACTAATGAAAAACTGTTTTTT.

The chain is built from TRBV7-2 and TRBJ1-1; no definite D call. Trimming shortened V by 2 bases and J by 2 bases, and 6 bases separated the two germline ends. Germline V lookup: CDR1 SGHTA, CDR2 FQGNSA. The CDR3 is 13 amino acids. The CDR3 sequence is CASSLTVNTEAFF. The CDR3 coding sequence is TGTGCCAGCAGCTTAACGGTTAACACTGAAGCTTTCTTT. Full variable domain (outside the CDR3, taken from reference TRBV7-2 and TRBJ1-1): GAGVSQSPSNKVTEKGKDVELRCDPISGHTALYWYRQSLGQGLEFLIYFQGNSAPDKSGLPSDRFSAERTGGSVSTLTIQRTQQEDSAVYLCASSLTVNTEAFFGQGTRLTVV.

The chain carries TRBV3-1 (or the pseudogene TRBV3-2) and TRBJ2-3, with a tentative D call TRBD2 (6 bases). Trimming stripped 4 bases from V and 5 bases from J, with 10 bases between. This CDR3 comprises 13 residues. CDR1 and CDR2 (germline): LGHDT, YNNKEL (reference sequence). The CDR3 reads CASSRREGDTQYF. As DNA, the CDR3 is TGTGCCAGCAGCCGGCGGGAAGGAGATACGCAGTATTTT.

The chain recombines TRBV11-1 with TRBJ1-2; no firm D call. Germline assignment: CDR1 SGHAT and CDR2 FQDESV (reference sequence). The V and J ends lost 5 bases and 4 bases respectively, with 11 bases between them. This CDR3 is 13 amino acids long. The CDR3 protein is CASSPQSGYGYTF. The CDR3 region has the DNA TGTGCCAGCAGCCCCCAAAGCGGCTATGGCTACACCTTC.